A selection of T cell receptor beta chains follows, all from one sample in a study of blood T cell repertoires in COVID-19. Assay: immunoSEQ multiplex PCR; the TCRdb copy retains only in-frame clones and omits some. The data hold around 65,000 clones, with about three quarters observed a single time. Sequenced: peripheral blood. These receptors all come from an older man with acute or convalescent COVID-19. Both conserved end residues are part of each CDR3. Each record gives: V gene, D gene, J gene, clone size, CDR3 DNA, CDR3 protein. D genes are given only for firm matches. For some rows the clone size is stated as once, few or many, or as a class when expanded; others skip it.

>TRBV19|TRBD2|TRBJ2-2|.
TGTGCCAGTAGTTCCCCTTCCTGGGGACTACCGAACACCGGGGAGCTGTTTTTT
CASSSPSWGLPNTGELFF
>TRBV5-1|TRBD1|TRBJ1-5|once
TGCGCCAGCAGCGCGACAGGGCTCAATCAGCCCCAGCATTTT
CASSATGLNQPQHF
>TRBV7-2|.|TRBJ1-5|.
TGTGCCAGCAGCTTGGGTGGGCATCAGCCCCAGCATTTT
CASSLGGHQPQHF
>TRBV24-1|.|TRBJ1-2|.
TGTGCCACCAGTCACGCGGGACACTATGGCTACACCTTC
CATSHAGHYGYTF
>TRBV19|.|TRBJ1-6|.
TGTGCCAGTAGTATTTACAGCAATAATTCACCCCTCCACTTT
CASSIYSNNSPLHF
>TRBV7-2|.|TRBJ1-2|.
TGTGCCAGCAGCTTATTACAGAATAACTATGGCTACACCTTC
CASSLLQNNYGYTF
>TRBV3-1/TRBV3-2|.|TRBJ1-1|.
TGTGCCAGCAGCCAACGAGACACTGAAGCTTTCTTT
CASSQRDTEAFF
>TRBV4-1|TRBD2|TRBJ2-7|.
TGCGCCAGCAGCCAAGGAACTAGCGGGGGAATCTACGAGCAGTACTTC
CASSQGTSGGIYEQYF
>TRBV5-6|TRBD2|TRBJ2-5|.
TGTGCCAGCAGCATGACCGGGGGGGAAGAGACCCAGTACTTC
CASSMTGGEETQYF
>TRBV5-1|TRBD2|TRBJ2-2|.
TGCGCCAGCAGCGAGGGACTAGCGACCGGCGGGGAGCTGTTTTTT
CASSEGLATGGELFF
>TRBV10-3|TRBD1|TRBJ2-2|.
TGTGCCATCAGTGGGTGGGACAGGGGGTTCACCGGGGAGCTGTTTTTT
CAISGWDRGFTGELFF
>TRBV5-5|.|TRBJ2-7|once
TGTGCCAGCAGCCGCGGATTAGGGAGCTCCTACGAGCAGTACTTC
CASSRGLGSSYEQYF
>TRBV9|TRBD1|TRBJ1-5|.
TGTGCCAGCAGCGCAACAGGGGGAGAGCAGCCCCAGCATTTT
CASSATGGEQPQHF
>TRBV7-2|.|TRBJ2-3|.
TGTGCCAGCAGCTTAGGGGTTCGGGGATTAGCCGGGACAGATACGCAGTATTTT
CASSLGVRGLAGTDTQYF
>TRBV7-6|TRBD2|TRBJ2-1|.
TGTGCCAGCAGCATAAGCGGGAGGGGGTTCAATGAGCAGTTCTTC
CASSISGRGFNEQFF
>TRBV5-1|.|TRBJ1-6|once
TGCGCCAGCAGCTTGATCGGGGAGGGAAATTCACCCCTCCACTTT
CASSLIGEGNSPLHF
>TRBV5-1|TRBD1|TRBJ1-6|.
TGCGCCAGCAGCATCGACAGGGCCTCCTATAATTCACCCCTCCACTTT
CASSIDRASYNSPLHF
>TRBV6-1|.|TRBJ1-2|.
TGTGCCAGCAGTGACAACGCAGTGAACGGCTACACCTTC
CASSDNAVNGYTF
>TRBV28|TRBD2|TRBJ2-7|.
TGTGCCAGCAGTTTAGAAGCGGGGGGCTCCTACGAGCAGTACTTC
CASSLEAGGSYEQYF
>TRBV10-3|TRBD1|TRBJ1-6|.
TGTGCCATCAGTGAGGGCCGACAGGGGGGATCCTATAATTCACCCCTCCACTTT
CAISEGRQGGSYNSPLHF
>TRBV5-1|.|TRBJ2-3|.
TGCGCCAGCAGCTCTCGACAGGTCAGCACAGATACGCAGTATTTT
CASSSRQVSTDTQYF
>TRBV5-1|TRBD1|TRBJ2-1|few
TGCGCCAGCAGCTTGGAAGGACAGGACAATGAGCAGTTCTTC
CASSLEGQDNEQFF
>TRBV10-3|.|TRBJ1-2|once
TGTGCCATCAGTGAGCTCTCTAACTATGGCTACACCTTC
CAISELSNYGYTF
>TRBV2|.|TRBJ1-2|many
TGTGCCAGCGGATTAGACAGAAACTATGGCTACACCTTC
CASGLDRNYGYTF
>TRBV10-3|TRBD2|TRBJ2-1|few
TGTGCCATCAGTGGGACTAGCGGGAGGGCCGCGCCCAATGAGCAGTTCTTC
CAISGTSGRAAPNEQFF
>TRBV18|.|TRBJ2-3|.
TGTGCCAGCTCCCCCGCGATCTCCCTGGGCACAGATACGCAGTATTTT
CASSPAISLGTDTQYF
>TRBV11-2|.|TRBJ1-1|.
TGTGCCAGCAGCTTAGTAGCGGGATTTGAAGCTTTCTTT
CASSLVAGFEAFF
>TRBV7-2|TRBD2|TRBJ2-3|.
TGTGCCAGCAGCTTATCCGGGACTAGCGGGGGACGTGGAGATACGCAGTATTTT
CASSLSGTSGGRGDTQYF
>TRBV18|TRBD2|TRBJ2-1|.
TGTGCCAGCTCACCGATGACTAGCGGGGGTGAGCAGTTCTTC
CASSPMTSGGEQFF
>TRBV15|TRBD1|TRBJ2-5|.
TGTGCCACCTCCGACCCGACAGGGCTCCAAGAGACCCAGTACTTC
CATSDPTGLQETQYF
>TRBV27|.|TRBJ2-4|.
TGTGCCAGCAGTTTATCGAGGCGAACCAAAAACATTCAGTACTTC
CASSLSRRTKNIQYF
>TRBV2|.|TRBJ1-5|.
TGTGCCAGCAGCAGGTGGGGGGACAGCAATCAGCCCCAGCATTTT
CASSRWGDSNQPQHF
>TRBV6-2/TRBV6-3|.|TRBJ1-4|.
TGTGCCAGCAGTACAGGCCGGAGAAAACTGTTTTTT
CASSTGRRKLFF
>TRBV2|.|TRBJ1-6|.
TGTGCCAGCAGTGAATACGCGATCGCGCCAGGGGTGGATTCACCCCTCCACTTT
CASSEYAIAPGVDSPLHF
>TRBV7-9|.|TRBJ2-7|once
TGTGCCAGCAGCCACTCTTCTAAGGGGGACCCCTACGAGCAGTACTTC
CASSHSSKGDPYEQYF
>TRBV20-1|.|TRBJ2-3|.
TGCAGTGCTAGTCCCCGCGGGGGCACAGATACGCAGTATTTT
CSASPRGGTDTQYF
>TRBV23-1|.|TRBJ2-1|few
TGCGCTACGGTAGGGGATGCCTACAATGAGCAGTTCTTC
CATVGDAYNEQFF
>TRBV7-9|TRBD1|TRBJ1-2|.
TGTGCCAGCAGCTTAGCGGACAGGGGTGGCTACACCTTC
CASSLADRGGYTF
>TRBV6-2/TRBV6-3|.|TRBJ2-7|.
TGTGCCAGCAGTTTCGCCTACGAGCAGTACTTC
CASSFAYEQYF
>TRBV18|TRBD1|TRBJ1-3|.
TGTGCCAGCTCACCAGCGGACAGGGGGGACACCATATATTTT
CASSPADRGDTIYF
>TRBV27|TRBD1|TRBJ2-2|once
TGTGCCAGCAGACGAGGGGGCGCGTCGAACACCGGGGAGCTGTTTTTT
CASRRGGASNTGELFF
>TRBV7-9|TRBD1|TRBJ2-7|.
TGTGCCAGCAGCCGGAGCCGGGACAGGGACCCCGAGCAGTACTTC
CASSRSRDRDPEQYF
>TRBV27|TRBD1|TRBJ1-5|.
TGTGCCAGCAGTAGACAGGGAGCTCAGCCCCAGCATTTT
CASSRQGAQPQHF
>TRBV2|TRBD2|TRBJ2-1|.
TGTGCCATCGGCGAAAGCGGGAGATCGTACAATGAGCAGTTCTTC
CAIGESGRSYNEQFF
>TRBV4-2|.|TRBJ2-7|.
TGTGCCAGCAGCCAAGAGTTGGTAGCGTTCCACGAGCAGTACTTC
CASSQELVAFHEQYF
>TRBV6-1|TRBD2|TRBJ2-3|.
TGTGCCAGCAGTGACCCTAGCGGTTCTAGCACAGATACGCAGTATTTT
CASSDPSGSSTDTQYF
>TRBV7-8|TRBD1|TRBJ1-2|.
TGTGCCAGCAGCTATACAGGGGTTGAAGGCTACACCTTC
CASSYTGVEGYTF
>TRBV6-2/TRBV6-3|TRBD1|TRBJ2-1|.
TGTGCCAGCAGTCTCTTACAGGGGTACAATGAGCAGTTCTTC
CASSLLQGYNEQFF
>TRBV19|.|TRBJ2-7|once
TGTGCCAGTAGTATAGGGACGGGATACTACGAGCAGTACTTC
CASSIGTGYYEQYF
>TRBV5-1|.|TRBJ2-5|.
TGCGCCAGCAGCTTAGTGAGTGAGACCCAGTACTTC
CASSLVSETQYF
>TRBV27|.|TRBJ1-4|.
TGTGCCAGCAGCTCCGGGGCTAATGAAAAACTGTTTTTT
CASSSGANEKLFF
>TRBV5-1|TRBD1|TRBJ1-4|.
TGCGCCAGCAGCTGGGGGACAGGTGTTGAAAAACTGTTTTTT
CASSWGTGVEKLFF
>TRBV5-1|TRBD1|TRBJ1-1|.
TGCGCCAGCAGCAAACAGACAGGGCCGAACACTGAAGCTTTCTTT
CASSKQTGPNTEAFF
>TRBV7-2|.|TRBJ2-7|.
TGTGCCAGCAGCTTAGGCCCCCTACTTTACGAGCAGTACTTC
CASSLGPLLYEQYF
>TRBV29-1|.|TRBJ2-1|.
TGCAGCGTTGATAAGCCGCCAAGCTCCTACAATGAGCAGTTCTTC
CSVDKPPSSYNEQFF
>TRBV7-9|TRBD2|TRBJ2-7|.
TGTGCCAGCAGCTATCTAGCGGGAGGCACCTACGAGCAGTACTTC
CASSYLAGGTYEQYF
>TRBV5-6|.|TRBJ2-7|.
TGTGCCAGCAGCTTGGCCAGGGGAACCACCTCCTACGAGCAGTACTTC
CASSLARGTTSYEQYF
>TRBV30|TRBD2|TRBJ2-5|.
TGTGCCTGGAAGACTAGCGGGTTTGGGACCCAGTACTTC
CAWKTSGFGTQYF